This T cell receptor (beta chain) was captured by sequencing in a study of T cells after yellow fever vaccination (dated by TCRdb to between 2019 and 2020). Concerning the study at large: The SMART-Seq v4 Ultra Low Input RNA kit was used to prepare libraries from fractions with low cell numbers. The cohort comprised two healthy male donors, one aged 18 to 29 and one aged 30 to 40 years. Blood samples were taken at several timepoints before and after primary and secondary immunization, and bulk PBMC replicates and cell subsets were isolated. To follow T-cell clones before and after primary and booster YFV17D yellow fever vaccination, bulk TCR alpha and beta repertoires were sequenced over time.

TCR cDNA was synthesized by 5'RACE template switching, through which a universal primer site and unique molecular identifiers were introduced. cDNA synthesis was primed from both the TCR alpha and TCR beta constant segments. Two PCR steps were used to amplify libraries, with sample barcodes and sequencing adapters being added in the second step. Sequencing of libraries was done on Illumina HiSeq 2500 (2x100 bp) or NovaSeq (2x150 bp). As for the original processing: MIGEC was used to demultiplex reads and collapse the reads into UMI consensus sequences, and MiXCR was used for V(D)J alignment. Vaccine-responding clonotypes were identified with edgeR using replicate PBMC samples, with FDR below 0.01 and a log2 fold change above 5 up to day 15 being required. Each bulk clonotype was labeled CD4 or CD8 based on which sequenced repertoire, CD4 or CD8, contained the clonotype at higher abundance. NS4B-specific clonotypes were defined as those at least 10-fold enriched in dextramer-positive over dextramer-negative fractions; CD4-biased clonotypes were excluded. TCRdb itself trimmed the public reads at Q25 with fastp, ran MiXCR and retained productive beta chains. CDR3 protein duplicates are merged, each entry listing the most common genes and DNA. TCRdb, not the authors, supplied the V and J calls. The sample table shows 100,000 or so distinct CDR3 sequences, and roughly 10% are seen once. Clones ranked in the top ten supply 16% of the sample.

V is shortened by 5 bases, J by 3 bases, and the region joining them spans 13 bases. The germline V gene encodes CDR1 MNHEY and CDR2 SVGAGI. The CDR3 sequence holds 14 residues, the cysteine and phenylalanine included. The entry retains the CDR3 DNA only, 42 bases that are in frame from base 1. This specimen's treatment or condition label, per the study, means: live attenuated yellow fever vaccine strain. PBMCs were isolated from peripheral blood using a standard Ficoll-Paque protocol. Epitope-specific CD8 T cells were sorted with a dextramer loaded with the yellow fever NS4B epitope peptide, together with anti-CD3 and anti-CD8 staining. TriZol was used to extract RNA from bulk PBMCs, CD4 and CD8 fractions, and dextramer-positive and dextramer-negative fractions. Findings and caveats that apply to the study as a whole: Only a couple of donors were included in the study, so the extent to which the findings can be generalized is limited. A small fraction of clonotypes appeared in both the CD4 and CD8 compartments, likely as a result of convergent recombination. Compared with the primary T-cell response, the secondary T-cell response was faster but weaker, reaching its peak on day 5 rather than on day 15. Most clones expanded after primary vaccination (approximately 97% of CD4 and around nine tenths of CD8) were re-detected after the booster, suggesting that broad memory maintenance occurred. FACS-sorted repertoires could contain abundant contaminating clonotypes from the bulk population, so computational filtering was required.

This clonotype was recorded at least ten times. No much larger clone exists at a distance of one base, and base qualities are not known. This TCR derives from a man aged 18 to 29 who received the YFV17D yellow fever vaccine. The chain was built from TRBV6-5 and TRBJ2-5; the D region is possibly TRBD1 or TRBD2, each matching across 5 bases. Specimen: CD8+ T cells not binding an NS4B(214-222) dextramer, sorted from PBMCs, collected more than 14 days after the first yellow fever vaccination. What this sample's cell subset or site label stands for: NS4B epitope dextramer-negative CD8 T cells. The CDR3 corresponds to CASSLGTGKETQYF. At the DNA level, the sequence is TGTGCCAGCAGTCTCGGGACGGGTAAAGAGACCCAGTACTTC.